This section outlines one T cell receptor beta chain sequence together with its context. Sequenced by immunoSEQ multiplex PCR; TCRdb stores in-frame clones only, minus some. The sample holds approximately 70,000 clones, roughly 85% seen once. This CDR3 is built from 15 residues. V was cut by 4 bases and J by 1 base, with 13 bases left in between. CDR1 is MDHEN and CDR2 is SYDVKM in the germline V gene. The entry originates in a study of OX40 agonist ivuxolimab in advanced cancers. This TCR came from an adult with an advanced solid tumor such as melanoma, head and neck, liver or kidney cancer. V is TRBV28 and J is TRBJ1-1; unclear D gene. The sequenced sample was CD4+ or CD8+ T cells sorted from blood, obtained in a trial of the OX40 agonist ivuxolimab. CDR3 nucleotides: TGTGCCAGCAGTTCATGGACCGGTGAGAACACTGAAGCTTTCTTT. Translation gives CASSSWTGENTEAFF.